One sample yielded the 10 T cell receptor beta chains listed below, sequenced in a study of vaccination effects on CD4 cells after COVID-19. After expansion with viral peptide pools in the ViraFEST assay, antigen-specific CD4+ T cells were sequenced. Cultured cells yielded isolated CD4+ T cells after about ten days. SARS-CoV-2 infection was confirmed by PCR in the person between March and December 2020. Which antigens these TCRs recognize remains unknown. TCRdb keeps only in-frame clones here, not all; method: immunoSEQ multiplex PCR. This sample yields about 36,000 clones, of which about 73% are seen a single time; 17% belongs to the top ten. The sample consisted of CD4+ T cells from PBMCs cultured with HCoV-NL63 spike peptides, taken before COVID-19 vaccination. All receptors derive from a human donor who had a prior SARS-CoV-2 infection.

The CDR3 DNA is TGTGCCACCAGCACCCTCAACGCTCCGGACAGGAAGGTTCCCCTCCACTTT. Translated, it gives CATSTLNAPDRKVPLHF. The chain links TRBV15 to TRBJ1-6, with 7 bases that match TRBD1. J lost 13 bases, V lost 4 bases, and 19 bases had no gene match. CDR3 length: 17 residues. The germline gives CDR1 LNHNV, CDR2 YYDKDF (reference sequence).

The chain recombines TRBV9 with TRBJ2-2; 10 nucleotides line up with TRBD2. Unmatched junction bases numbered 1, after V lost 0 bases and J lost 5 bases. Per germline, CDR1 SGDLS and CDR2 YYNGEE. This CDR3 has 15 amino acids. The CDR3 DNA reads TGTGCCAGCAGCGTAGTTAGCGGGGGGACCGGGGAGCTGTTTTTT. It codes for CASSVVSGGTGELFF.

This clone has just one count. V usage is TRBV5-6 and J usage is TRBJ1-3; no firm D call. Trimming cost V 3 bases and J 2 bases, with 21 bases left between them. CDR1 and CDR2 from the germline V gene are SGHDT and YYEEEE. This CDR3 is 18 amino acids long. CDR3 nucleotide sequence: TGTGCCAGCAGCTGGACCCAAGGATATCGGCGGCCTGGAAACACCATATATTTT. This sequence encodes CASSWTQGYRRPGNTIYF.

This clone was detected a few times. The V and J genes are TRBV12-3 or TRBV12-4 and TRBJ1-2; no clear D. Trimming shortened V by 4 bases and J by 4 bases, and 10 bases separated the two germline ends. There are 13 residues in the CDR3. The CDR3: CASSSDWGYGYTF. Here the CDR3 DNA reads TGTGCCAGCAGTTCCGACTGGGGCTATGGCTACACCTTC.

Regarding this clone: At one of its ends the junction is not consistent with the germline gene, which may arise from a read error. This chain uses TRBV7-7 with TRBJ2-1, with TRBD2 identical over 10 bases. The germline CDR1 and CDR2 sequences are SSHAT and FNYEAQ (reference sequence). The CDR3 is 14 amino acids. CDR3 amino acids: CASSRSSGSNEQFF. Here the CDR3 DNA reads TGTGCTAGCAGTCGCTCTAGCGGGAGCAATGAGCAGTTCTTC.

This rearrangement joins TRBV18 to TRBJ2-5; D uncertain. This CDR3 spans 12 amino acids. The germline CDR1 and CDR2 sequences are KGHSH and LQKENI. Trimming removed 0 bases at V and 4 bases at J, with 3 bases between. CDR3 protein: CASSPPGETQYF. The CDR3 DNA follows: TGTGCCAGCTCACCACCGGGAGAGACCCAGTACTTC. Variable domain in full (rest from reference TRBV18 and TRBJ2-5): NAGVMQNPRHLVRRRGQEARLRCSPMKGHSHVYWYRQLPEEGLKFMVYLQKENIIDESGMPKERFSAEFPKEGPSILRIQQVVRGDSAAYFCASSPPGETQYFGPGTRLLVL.

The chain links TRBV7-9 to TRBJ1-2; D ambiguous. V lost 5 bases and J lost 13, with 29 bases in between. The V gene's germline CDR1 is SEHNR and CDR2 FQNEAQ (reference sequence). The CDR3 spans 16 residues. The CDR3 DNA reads TGTGCCAGCAGCGATTCCCCTAATGAGGTAGATGGTCCTCGCACCTTC. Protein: CASSDSPNEVDGPRTF.

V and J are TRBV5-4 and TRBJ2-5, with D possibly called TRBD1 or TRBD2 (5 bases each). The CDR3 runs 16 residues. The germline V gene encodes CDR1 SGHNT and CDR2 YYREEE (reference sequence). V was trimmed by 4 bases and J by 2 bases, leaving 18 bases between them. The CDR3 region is CASSGTSIMGQETQYF. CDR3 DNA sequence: TGTGCCAGCAGCGGGACGTCCATCATGGGGCAAGAGACCCAGTACTTC.

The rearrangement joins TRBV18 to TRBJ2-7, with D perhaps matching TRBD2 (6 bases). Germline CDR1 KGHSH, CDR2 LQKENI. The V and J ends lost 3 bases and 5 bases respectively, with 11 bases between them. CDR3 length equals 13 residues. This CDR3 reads CASSPGWGDEQYF. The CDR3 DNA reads TGTGCCAGCTCACCTGGCTGGGGGGACGAGCAGTACTTC.

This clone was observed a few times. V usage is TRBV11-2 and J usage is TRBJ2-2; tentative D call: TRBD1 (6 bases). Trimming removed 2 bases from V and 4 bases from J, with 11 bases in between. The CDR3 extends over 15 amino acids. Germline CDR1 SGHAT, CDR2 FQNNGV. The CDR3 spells CASSLRLGGTGELFF. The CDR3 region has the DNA TGTGCCAGCAGCTTACGATTAGGGGGCACCGGGGAGCTGTTTTTT.